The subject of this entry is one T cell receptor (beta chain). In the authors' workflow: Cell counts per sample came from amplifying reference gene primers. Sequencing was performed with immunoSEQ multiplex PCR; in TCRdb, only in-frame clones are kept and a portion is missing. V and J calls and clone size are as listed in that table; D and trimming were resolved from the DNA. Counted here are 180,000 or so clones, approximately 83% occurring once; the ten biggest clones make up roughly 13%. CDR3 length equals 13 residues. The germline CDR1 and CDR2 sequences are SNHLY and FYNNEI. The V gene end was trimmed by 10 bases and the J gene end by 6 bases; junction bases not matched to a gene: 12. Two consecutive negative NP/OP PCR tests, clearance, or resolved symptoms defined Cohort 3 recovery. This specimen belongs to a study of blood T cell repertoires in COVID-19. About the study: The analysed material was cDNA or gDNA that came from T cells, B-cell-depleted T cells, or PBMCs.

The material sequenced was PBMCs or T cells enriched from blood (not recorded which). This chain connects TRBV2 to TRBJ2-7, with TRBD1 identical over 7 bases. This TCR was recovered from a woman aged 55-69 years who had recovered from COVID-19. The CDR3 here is CATRASRGFEQYF. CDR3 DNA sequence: TGTGCCACCCGCGCGAGCAGGGGGTTCGAGCAGTACTTC.